The sequence of this TCR beta chain was determined in a study of chemoradiotherapy in HPV16-positive cancers. In the study overall: Candidate HPV-specific T-cell clones and common TCR motifs came from functional assays in a couple of HPV16-positive patients.

The protocol was immunoSEQ multiplex PCR, while the TCRdb copy is restricted to in-frame clones and leaves out a portion. The repertoire consists of some 32,000 clones, with approximately 88% occurring once and the leading ten covering roughly 4.4%. Study-wide results and limits: Non-HPV-specific T cells did not expand in tumors during treatment, whereas candidate HPV-specific clones and E7-related motifs did.

Only one count was recorded for this clone. Its antigen is as yet unknown. Repertoires were sampled repeatedly during chemoradiotherapy. V shed 1 base and J 2 bases; nucleotides not matched to a gene: 5. The CDR3 loop spans 16 amino acids. The V gene's germline CDR1 is SEHNR and CDR2 FQNEAQ (reference sequence). This receptor was obtained from a human donor with HPV-associated anogenital cancer. The source material was blood, sampled from a patient who underwent chemoradiotherapy. V and J are TRBV7-9 and TRBJ2-3, with 8 positions matching TRBD2. The CDR3 spells CASSLVGGASTDTQYF. As DNA, the CDR3 is TGTGCCAGCAGCTTAGTCGGGGGGGCCTCCACAGATACGCAGTATTTT.